What follows are 30 T cell receptor beta chains derived from one specimen sequenced in a study of CD4 T cells in relation to SARS-CoV-2 and coronaviruses. CD4+ T cells from unexposed donors were obtained before the COVID-19 pandemic (2011-2018). Isolation of CD4+ T cells took place after around eleven days in culture. No cognate antigen is known for these TCRs. TCRdb keeps only in-frame clones here, not all; method: immunoSEQ multiplex PCR. This sample has roughly 18,000 clones, with 70% to 80% found just once. The sequencing input was CD4+ T cells from PBMCs, cultured in vitro. Source of these receptors: a human donor in good health.

This chain joins TRBV10-2 and TRBJ2-7; 11 bases are a match to TRBD1. The CDR3 has 16 amino acids. The V segment lost 8 bases and the J segment 6 bases; nucleotides outside the gene matches: 15. Per the germline V gene, CDR1 is WSHSY and CDR2 is SAAADI. DNA for the CDR3: TGCGCCAGCTCATTCCGGACAGGGGGCGACGTCTCCGAGCAGTACTTC. Its translation is CASSFRTGGDVSEQYF.

J is TRBJ1-5 and V is TRBV19, with a tentative D call TRBD1 (5 bases). Per the germline V gene, CDR1 is LNHDA and CDR2 is SQIVND (reference sequence). The CDR3 covers 12 residues. Trimming removed 10 bases at V and 1 base at J, with 8 bases between. The CDR3 is CATRDSNQPQHF. CDR3 nucleotides: TGTGCCACTCGGGACAGCAATCAGCCCCAGCATTTT.

In DNA form, the CDR3 reads TGTGCCAGCAAACCCAGACAATCGGTGGGAGGCTACACCTTC. Translating it yields CASKPRQSVGGYTF. This sequence joins TRBV27 and TRBJ1-2; D gene uncertain. Deletions cut 7 bases from V and 8 bases from J, with 20 bases between. The CDR3 consists of 14 residues. Germline lookup yields CDR1 MNHEY and CDR2 SMNVEV (reference sequence).

The genes are TRBV11-2 and TRBJ2-7; no definite D call. The V and J ends lost 2 bases and 1 base respectively, with 12 bases between them. Germline CDR1 and CDR2: SGHAT and FQNNGV. The CDR3 is 15 amino acids. CDR3 DNA: TGTGCCAGCAGCTTATTGTTAGACGGATCCTACGAGCAGTACTTC. It yields the protein CASSLLLDGSYEQYF. The whole variable domain, remainder taken from reference TRBV11-2 and TRBJ2-7, is EAGVAQSPRYKIIEKRQSVAFWCNPISGHATLYWYQQILGQGPKLLIQFQNNGVVDDSQLPKDRFSAERLKGVDSTLKIQPAKLEDSAVYLCASSLLLDGSYEQYFGPGTRLTVT.

The chain employs TRBV9 and TRBJ1-5; TRBD1 is a possible D gene (6 bases). CDR1 SGDLS and CDR2 YYNGEE come from the germline V gene. Trimming took off 4 bases at V and 2 bases at J, with 13 bases between the two ends. This CDR3 spans 15 amino acids. CDR3 residues: CASSKQGLGNQPQHF. DNA for the CDR3: TGTGCCAGCAGCAAACAGGGTCTCGGCAATCAGCCCCAGCATTTT.

V is TRBV3-1 (or the pseudogene TRBV3-2) and J is TRBJ1-2; D is ambiguous. V was cut by 0 bases and J by 4 bases, with 9 bases left in between. Germline lookup yields CDR1 LGHDT and CDR2 YNNKEL (reference sequence). The CDR3 runs 14 residues. CDR3 region: CASSQDRGCYGYTF. DNA of the CDR3: TGTGCCAGCAGCCAAGATCGTGGGTGCTATGGCTACACCTTC.

The J gene is TRBJ2-5, the V gene TRBV7-6; D not resolved. This CDR3 contains 15 residues. Deletions cut 5 bases from V and 1 base from J, with 14 bases between. Germline V gene sequence: CDR1 SGHVS, CDR2 FNYEAQ. The DNA of the CDR3 is TGTGCCAGCAGCCTAAGCACAACAATCCAAGAGACCCAGTACTTC. It yields the protein CASSLSTTIQETQYF.

This clone was observed a handful of times. This chain joins TRBV3-1 (or the pseudogene TRBV3-2) and TRBJ1-2; no firm D call. V gave up 1 base and J gave up 8 bases, with 8 bases separating them. This CDR3 has 12 residues. Per germline, CDR1 LGHDT and CDR2 YNNKEL (reference sequence). The CDR3 bases are TGTGCCAGCAGCCAAGGGGCTCGCGGCTACACCTTC. Residues: CASSQGARGYTF.

This sequence joins TRBV29-1 and TRBJ1-5, with TRBD1 as a possible D gene (5 bases). Germline CDR1 is SQVTM and CDR2 is ANQGSEA. The CDR3 sequence is 13 residues long. The V end lost 7 bases, the J end lost 3 bases, and 13 bases lay between the germline ends. The CDR3 nucleotides are TGCAGCGCTGGGGGAGGGTCCAATCAGCCCCAGCATTTT. Protein sequence: CSAGGGSNQPQHF.

This clone was observed once. The V and J genes are TRBV28 and TRBJ2-1, with 7 bases identical to TRBD2. The CDR3 sequence is 15 residues long. Unmatched junction bases numbered 7, after V lost 4 bases and J lost 4 bases. The germline V gene has CDR1 MDHEN and CDR2 SYDVKM. The CDR3 is CASSSFSGRYNEQFF. CDR3 in DNA: TGTGCCAGCAGTTCCTTTAGCGGGCGGTACAATGAGCAGTTCTTC.

The chain combines TRBV19 with TRBJ1-2; D perhaps matches TRBD1 (5 bases). The V and J ends lost 2 bases and 8 bases respectively, with 18 bases between them. CDR1 is LNHDA and CDR2 is SQIVND in the germline V gene (reference sequence). This CDR3 is built from 15 residues. The CDR3 sequence is CASSISDRLPEGYTF. The CDR3 DNA follows: TGTGCCAGTAGTATATCCGACAGACTCCCTGAAGGCTACACCTTC. Full variable domain (outside the CDR3, taken from reference TRBV19 and TRBJ1-2): DGGITQSPKYLFRKEGQNVTLSCEQNLNHDAMYWYRQDPGQGLRLIYYSQIVNDFQKGDIAEGYSVSREKKESFPLTVTSAQKNPTAFYLCASSISDRLPEGYTFGSGTRLTVV.

The chain has TRBV6-4 and TRBJ1-1; no reliable D call. The CDR3 runs 13 residues. Trimming pared 2 bases from V and 1 base from J, leaving 5 bases between. The germline V gene encodes CDR1 MRHNA and CDR2 SNTAGT. CDR3 DNA: TGTGCCAGCAGTGACAGGGAGAACACTGAAGCTTTCTTT. Translation gives CASSDRENTEAFF.

The chain carries TRBV5-5 and TRBJ2-7; D is perhaps TRBD1 (5 bases). Germline V gives CDR1 SGHKS, CDR2 YYEKEE (reference sequence). Deletions cut 1 base from V and 7 bases from J, with 9 bases between. The CDR3 consists of 12 residues. CDR3 protein: CASSLTDMEQYF. The CDR3, as DNA: TGTGCCAGCAGCTTGACGGACATGGAGCAGTACTTC.

V usage is TRBV14 and J usage is TRBJ1-1; a weak D match, TRBD1 (5 bases). This CDR3 has 13 amino acids. Looked up from germline, CDR1 is SGHDN and CDR2 is FVKESK. Trimming shortened V by 6 bases and J by 11 bases, and 19 bases separated the two germline ends. CDR3 sequence: CASSSDVTGGAFF. CDR3 bases: TGTGCCAGCAGTTCTGACGTGACCGGGGGGGCTTTCTTT.

The rearrangement links TRBV1 to TRBJ2-7; the D segment call TRBD2 is taken from the table without a DNA check. TRBV1 is reported as a pseudogene. The CDR3 runs 16 residues. The CDR3 DNA reads TGCACCAGCAGCCCACCGGGACTAGCGGAGATCTACGAGCAGTACTTC. Protein sequence: CTSSPPGLAEIYEQYF.

The chain carries TRBV18 and TRBJ2-7; the match to TRBD1 covers 8 bases. CDR1 is KGHSH and CDR2 is LQKENI in the germline V gene. This CDR3 has 14 residues. Trimming removed 6 bases from V and 6 bases from J; junction bases left unmatched: 10. The CDR3 coding sequence is TGTGCCAGCTCGCCGGACAGGGATTATAGCGAGCAGTACTTC. This sequence encodes CASSPDRDYSEQYF.

The V and J genes are TRBV18 and TRBJ2-7; perhaps TRBD2 as D (5 bases). Trimming removed 3 bases at V and 5 bases at J, with 11 bases between. The length of the CDR3 is 13 residues. Germline assignment: CDR1 KGHSH and CDR2 LQKENI. The CDR3 nucleotides are TGTGCCAGCTCACCGTTATCGGGAAACGAGCAGTACTTC. Translation: CASSPLSGNEQYF.

The V call is TRBV28, the J call TRBJ1-2, with 10 bases identical to TRBD1. CDR3 length: 14 residues. V lost 8 bases, J lost 4 bases, and 7 bases stayed unmatched. From germline, CDR1 is MDHEN and CDR2 SYDVKM. The CDR3 reads CASLRDRGPYGYTF. For the CDR3, the DNA is TGTGCCAGCTTACGTGACAGGGGGCCCTATGGCTACACCTTC.

Here the CDR3 reads CASSVRGTMNTEAFF. In nucleotides, the CDR3 is TGTGCCAGCAGCGTAAGGGGTACCATGAACACTGAAGCTTTCTTT. J is TRBJ1-1 and V is TRBV9, with a possible D match to TRBD1 (5 bases). V gave up 1 base and J gave up 0 bases, with 10 bases separating them. The CDR3 consists of 15 residues. Germline values: CDR1 SGDLS, CDR2 YYNGEE.

The genes are TRBV11-3 and TRBJ1-1; no clear D gene. The CDR3 runs 12 residues. Germline loops: CDR1 SGHNT, CDR2 YENEEA. V dropped 0 bases and J dropped 3 bases, with 2 bases sitting between them. The CDR3 DNA sequence: TGTGCCAGCAGCTTAGACGACACTGAAGCTTTCTTT. Protein sequence: CASSLDDTEAFF. Filled out from reference TRBV11-3 and TRBJ1-1, the complete variable domain reads EAGVVQSPRYKIIEKKQPVAFWCNPISGHNTLYWYLQNLGQGPELLIRYENEEAVDDSQLPKDRFSAERLKGVDSTLKIQPAELGDSAVYLCASSLDDTEAFFGQGTRLTVV.

The rearrangement links TRBV7-9 to TRBJ1-4, with D uncertain. Trimming left V 1 base short and J 2 bases short, with 8 bases between. The CDR3 runs to 15 residues. Germline values: CDR1 SEHNR, CDR2 FQNEAQ (reference sequence). This chain's CDR3 is CASSLEYGTNEKLFF. The CDR3 DNA follows: TGTGCCAGCAGCTTAGAGTACGGCACTAATGAAAAACTGTTTTTT.

The chain recombines TRBV5-1 with TRBJ2-7, with 8 bases identical to TRBD2. V gave up 1 base and J gave up 0 bases; unmatched junction bases: 12. Germline values: CDR1 SGHRS, CDR2 YFSETQ. CDR3 length: 18 amino acids. CDR3 region: CASSLRADLSGGSYEQYF. The CDR3 DNA sequence: TGCGCCAGCAGCTTGAGAGCCGACTTGAGCGGGGGCTCCTACGAGCAGTACTTC.

V usage is TRBV15 and J usage is TRBJ2-7; D unclear. The germline CDR1 and CDR2 sequences are LNHNV and YYDKDF (reference sequence). The CDR3 runs to 15 residues. V lost 4 bases, J lost 3 bases, and 16 bases lay in between. The CDR3 loop is CATSKGKGADYEQYF. CDR3 bases: TGTGCCACCAGCAAGGGAAAGGGCGCTGACTACGAGCAGTACTTC.

The chain joins TRBV2 to TRBJ1-1; tentatively, D is TRBD1 (6 bases). V lost 3 bases to trimming and J lost 10 bases, with 15 bases between them. This CDR3 contains 13 residues. CDR1 SNHLY and CDR2 FYNNEI come from the germline V gene. This CDR3 reads CASSEEREGGAFF. In DNA, the CDR3 is TGTGCCAGCAGTGAGGAACGGGAAGGGGGAGCTTTCTTT.

V usage is TRBV6-2 or TRBV6-3 and J usage is TRBJ1-6; D ambiguous. Germline V gene sequence: CDR1 MNHEY, CDR2 SVGEGT. This CDR3 has 12 residues. V lost 2 bases and J lost 13, with 9 bases in between. CDR3 bases: TGTGCCAGCAGTTACCCAGACGATCCCCTCCACTTT. This codes for CASSYPDDPLHF.

The V gene is TRBV3-1 (or the pseudogene TRBV3-2), the J gene TRBJ2-3, with a weak D call TRBD2 (6 bases). Trimming removed 4 bases from V and 0 bases from J, with 11 bases in between. In germline, CDR1 is LGHDT, CDR2 YNNKEL (reference sequence). The CDR3 consists of 15 residues. The CDR3 nucleotides are TGTGCCAGCAGCCCAACCGGGACTAGCACAGATACGCAGTATTTT. It encodes CASSPTGTSTDTQYF.

The chain employs TRBV29-1 and TRBJ1-1; the D is unclear. Trimming took 1 base from V and 0 from J, leaving 12 bases between them. Germline V gene lookup returns CDR1 SQVTM and CDR2 ANQGSEA. The CDR3 has 15 amino acids. The CDR3 reads CSVEGPGWMNTEAFF. The CDR3, as DNA: TGCAGCGTTGAAGGCCCTGGTTGGATGAACACTGAAGCTTTCTTT.

This clone was recorded once. The chain combines TRBV5-1 with TRBJ1-1; TRBD1 aligns across 8 bases. The CDR3 is made up of 13 amino acids. CDR1 SGHRS and CDR2 YFSETQ come from the germline V gene. J lost 4 bases, V lost 4 bases, and 3 bases had no gene match. The DNA of the CDR3 is TGCGCCAGCAGCCAGGGGGCGGGCACTGAAGCTTTCTTT. Encoded protein: CASSQGAGTEAFF.

The rearrangement links TRBV24-1 to TRBJ1-2, with D possibly TRBD1 on 5 matching bases. V was pared by 5 bases and J by 1 base, with 10 bases between. The germline CDR1 and CDR2 sequences are KGHDR and SFDVKD. The CDR3 length is 14 residues. CDR3 DNA sequence: TGTGCCACCAGTGGCCAAGGGGATAACTATGGCTACACCTTC. Translating it yields CATSGQGDNYGYTF.

The V gene is TRBV19, the J gene TRBJ2-1, with TRBD2 as a possible D gene (6 bases). With 7 bases removed from V and 8 bases from J, the gap between germline ends came to 33 bases. The CDR3 covers 19 residues. Germline CDR1 reads LNHDA; CDR2 reads SQIVND (reference sequence). CDR3 coding DNA: TGTGCCAGTACCAACGCTGGACCGGTCTACGGGGGTATACAGGATGAGCAGTTCTTC. It encodes CASTNAGPVYGGIQDEQFF.